Listed here are 8 T cell receptor beta chains from one sample, sequenced in a study of identical twins. TCRdb itself ran the 5' RACE reads through MiXCR, one entry per CDR3 protein. Seen here are about 660,000 distinct CDR3 sequences, over 8.5% observed once, and the top ten hold 0.75% to 1%. These data also formed part of another study, on yellow fever vaccine responses in identical twins.

The material sequenced was PBMCs. Receptor source: a woman younger than 30 in good health.

This clonotype was counted between two and nine times. The chain links TRBV20-1 to TRBJ2-7; no clear D. This CDR3 comprises 13 residues. Germline V gene data show CDR1 as DFQATT and CDR2 as SNEGSKA (reference sequence). V dropped 4 bases and J dropped 3 bases, with 13 bases sitting between them. This CDR3 reads CSATRDTNYEQYF. CDR3 DNA sequence: TGCAGTGCTACTCGCGACACCAACTACGAGCAGTACTTC.

This chain connects TRBV29-1 to TRBJ2-2, with D perhaps matching TRBD1 (5 bases). Germline loops: CDR1 SQVTM, CDR2 ANQGSEA. The CDR3 contains 13 residues. The V and J ends lost 5 bases and 4 bases respectively, with 11 bases between them. The CDR3: CSVPGHRTGELFF. In nucleotides, the CDR3 is TGCAGCGTTCCCGGACACCGCACCGGGGAGCTGTTTTTT.

This clonotype has a handful of counts. This chain links TRBV9 with TRBJ2-7; the D is unclear. Germline values: CDR1 SGDLS, CDR2 YYNGEE. Trimming removed 9 bases at V and 1 base at J, with 5 bases between. This CDR3 has 10 residues. This chain's CDR3 is CATPSYEQYF. The DNA for the CDR3 is TGTGCCACCCCTTCCTACGAGCAGTACTTC.

The chain uses TRBV24-1 and TRBJ2-1, with 7 bases that match TRBD1. V lost 2 bases to trimming and J lost 6 bases; unmatched junction nucleotides: 9. Germline CDR1 is KGHDR and CDR2 is SFDVKD. The CDR3 spans 16 residues. The CDR3 reads CATSDWSPAGGNEQFF. The CDR3 DNA follows: TGTGCCACCAGTGATTGGTCCCCGGCAGGGGGCAATGAGCAGTTCTTC.

The chain recombines TRBV2 with TRBJ2-1; possible D gene TRBD1, 5 bases. V was clipped by 2 bases and J by 1 base, with 9 bases between them. This CDR3 contains 15 residues. Germline values: CDR1 SNHLY, CDR2 FYNNEI. The CDR3 coding sequence is TGTGCCAGCAGTGAAATCCAGGGTTCCTACAATGAGCAGTTCTTC. It is translated as CASSEIQGSYNEQFF. Complete variable domain (other parts from reference TRBV2 and TRBJ2-1): EPEVTQTPSHQVTQMGQEVILRCVPISNHLYFYWYRQILGQKVEFLVSFYNNEISEKSEIFDDQFSVERPDGSNFTLKIRSTKLEDSAMYFCASSEIQGSYNEQFFGPGTRLTVL.

There are many counts of this clonotype. The genes are TRBV14 and TRBJ1-4, with TRBD1 identical over 7 bases. Unmatched junction bases numbered 11, after V lost 4 bases and J lost 6 bases. The CDR3 covers 16 residues. Germline CDR1 is SGHDN and CDR2 is FVKESK. The CDR3 loop is CASSPGAGTEDEKLFF. DNA of the CDR3: TGTGCCAGCAGCCCCGGGGCCGGGACAGAAGATGAAAAACTGTTTTTT.

This clonotype was counted at least ten times. J is TRBJ2-7 and V is TRBV20-1; 12 bases match TRBD2. The CDR3 loop spans 15 amino acids. CDR1 and CDR2 (germline): DFQATT, SNEGSKA (reference sequence). J lost 3 bases, V lost 2 bases, and 5 bases had no gene match. CDR3 nucleotide sequence: TGCAGTGCTAGAAGGGCTAGCGGGAGGGTCTACGAGCAGTACTTC. This translates into CSARRASGRVYEQYF.

The table lists this clonotype with many counts. The V call is TRBV5-5, the J call TRBJ2-7; D remains unclear. Germline V lookup: CDR1 SGHKS, CDR2 YYEKEE (reference sequence). This CDR3 is built from 12 residues. Trimming took off 7 bases at V and 0 bases at J, with 8 bases between the two ends. The CDR3 bases are TGTGCCAGCTTGGACGTCTCCTACGAGCAGTACTTC. It yields the protein CASLDVSYEQYF. The variable domain in full, completed from reference TRBV5-5 and TRBJ2-7, reads DAGVTQSPTHLIKTRGQQVTLRCSPISGHKSVSWYQQVLGQGPQFIFQYYEKEERGRGNFPDRFSARQFPNYSSELNVNALLLGDSALYLCASLDVSYEQYFGPGTRLTVT.